Detailed here is one T cell receptor (beta chain). As yet, its antigen is unknown. This sample was taken from a study of shared clonotypes between healthy human individuals. Background on the study: Each donor's CD4 naive and CD4 memory cells filled three plates apiece, CD8 naive two, and CD8 memory one.

V shed 0 bases and J shed 5 bases, with 15 bases lying between them. The CDR3 extends over 15 amino acids. The germline V gene has CDR1 SGHNT and CDR2 YYREEE (reference sequence). Each sorted subset replicate got 200 ng genomic DNA, 30,000 or so genomes. Profiling relied on immunoSEQ multiplex PCR, and the TCRdb table lists in-frame clones only, not all of them. This sample has about 1 million clones; about 75% occur once, and the top ten carry about 1.4%. The study, taken as a whole, reports: The naive CD4 repertoires of a few donors were compared, and about 5% of clonotypes were shared. Sequencing depth was a factor that was expected to affect clonotype sharing among donors.

This chain uses TRBV5-4 with TRBJ2-7; D is perhaps TRBD2 (5 bases). This clonotype was sampled from a man aged 18 to 30 in good health. The sequencing sample was made of memory CD4+ T cells sorted from blood. The subset denotes: CD45RA-negative fraction. CDR3 sequence: CASSLDPGSYNEQYF. CDR3 coding DNA: TGTGCCAGCAGCTTGGACCCGGGGAGCTATAACGAGCAGTACTTC.